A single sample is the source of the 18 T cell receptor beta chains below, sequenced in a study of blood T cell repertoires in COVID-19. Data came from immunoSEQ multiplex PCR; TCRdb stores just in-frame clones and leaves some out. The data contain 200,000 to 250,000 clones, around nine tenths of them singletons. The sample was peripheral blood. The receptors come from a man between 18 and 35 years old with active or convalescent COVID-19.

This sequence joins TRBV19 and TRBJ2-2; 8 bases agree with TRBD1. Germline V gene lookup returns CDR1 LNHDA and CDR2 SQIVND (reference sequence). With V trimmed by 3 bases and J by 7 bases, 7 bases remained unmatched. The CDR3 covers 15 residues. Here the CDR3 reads CASSIWQGANGELFF. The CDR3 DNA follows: TGTGCCAGTAGTATTTGGCAGGGGGCGAACGGGGAGCTGTTTTTT.

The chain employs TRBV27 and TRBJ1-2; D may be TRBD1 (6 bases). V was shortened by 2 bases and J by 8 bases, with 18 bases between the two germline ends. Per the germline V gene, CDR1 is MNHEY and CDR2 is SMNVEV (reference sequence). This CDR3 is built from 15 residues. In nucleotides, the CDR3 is TGTGCCAGCAGTTTAGAGGGAGGGGGTTTGGGGGGCTACACCTTC. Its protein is CASSLEGGGLGGYTF.

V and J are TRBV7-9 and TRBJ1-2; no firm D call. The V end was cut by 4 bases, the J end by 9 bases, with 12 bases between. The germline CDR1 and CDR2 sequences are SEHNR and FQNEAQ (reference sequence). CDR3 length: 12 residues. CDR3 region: CASSSVAESYTF. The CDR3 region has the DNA TGTGCCAGCAGCTCGGTCGCCGAGAGCTACACCTTC.

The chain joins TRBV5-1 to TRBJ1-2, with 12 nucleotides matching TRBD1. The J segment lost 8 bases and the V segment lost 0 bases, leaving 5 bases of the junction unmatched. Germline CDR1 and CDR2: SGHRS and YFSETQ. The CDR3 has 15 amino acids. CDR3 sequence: CASSLEGQGAQGYTF. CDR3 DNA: TGCGCCAGCAGCTTGGAGGGACAGGGGGCGCAGGGCTACACCTTC.

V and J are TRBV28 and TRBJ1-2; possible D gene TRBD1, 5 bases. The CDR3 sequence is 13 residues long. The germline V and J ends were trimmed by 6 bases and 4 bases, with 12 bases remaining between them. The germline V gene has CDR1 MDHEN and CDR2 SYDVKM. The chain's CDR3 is CASRGLTFYGYTF. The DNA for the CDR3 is TGTGCCAGCAGGGGACTAACGTTCTATGGCTACACCTTC.

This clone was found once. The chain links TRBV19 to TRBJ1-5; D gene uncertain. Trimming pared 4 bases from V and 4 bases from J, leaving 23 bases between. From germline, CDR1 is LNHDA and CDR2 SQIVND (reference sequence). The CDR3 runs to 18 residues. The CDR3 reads CASSTPYPGRGENQPQHF. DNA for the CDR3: TGTGCCAGTAGTACACCATATCCCGGCCGCGGCGAAAATCAGCCCCAGCATTTT. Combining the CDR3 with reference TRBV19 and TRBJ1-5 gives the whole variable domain DGGITQSPKYLFRKEGQNVTLSCEQNLNHDAMYWYRQDPGQGLRLIYYSQIVNDFQKGDIAEGYSVSREKKESFPLTVTSAQKNPTAFYLCASSTPYPGRGENQPQHFGDGTRLSIL.

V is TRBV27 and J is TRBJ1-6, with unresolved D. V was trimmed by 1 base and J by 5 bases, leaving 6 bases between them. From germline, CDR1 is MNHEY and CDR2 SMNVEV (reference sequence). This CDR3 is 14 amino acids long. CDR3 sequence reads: CASSLYRDNSPLHF. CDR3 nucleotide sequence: TGTGCCAGCAGTTTATACAGAGATAATTCACCCCTCCACTTT.

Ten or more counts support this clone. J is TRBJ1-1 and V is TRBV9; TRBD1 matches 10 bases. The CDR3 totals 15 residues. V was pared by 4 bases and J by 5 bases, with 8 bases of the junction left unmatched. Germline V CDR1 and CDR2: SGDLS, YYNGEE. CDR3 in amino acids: CASSPHGTGVTEAFF. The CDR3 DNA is TGTGCCAGCAGCCCGCACGGGACAGGGGTGACTGAAGCTTTCTTT.

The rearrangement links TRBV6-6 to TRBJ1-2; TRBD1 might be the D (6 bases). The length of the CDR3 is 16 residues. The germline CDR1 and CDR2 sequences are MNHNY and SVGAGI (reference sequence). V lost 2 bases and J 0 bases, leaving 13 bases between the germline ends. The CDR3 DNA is TGTGCCAGCAGTTACCATGACAGGACTCCTAACTATGGCTACACCTTC. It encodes CASSYHDRTPNYGYTF.

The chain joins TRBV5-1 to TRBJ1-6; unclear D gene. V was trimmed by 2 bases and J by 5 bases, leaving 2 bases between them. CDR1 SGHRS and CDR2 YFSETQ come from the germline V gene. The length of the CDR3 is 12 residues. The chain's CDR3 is CASSFNNSPLHF. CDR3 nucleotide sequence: TGCGCCAGCAGCTTTAATAATTCACCCCTCCACTTT.

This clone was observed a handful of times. CDR3 loop: CASSAYQNGNQPQHF. CDR3 DNA: TGTGCCAGCAGCGCCTACCAGAACGGGAATCAGCCCCAGCATTTT. The chain recombines TRBV7-2 with TRBJ1-5; the D is unclear. Germline V lookup: CDR1 SGHTA, CDR2 FQGNSA. V lost 5 bases and J lost 4, with 15 bases in between. The CDR3 spans 15 residues.

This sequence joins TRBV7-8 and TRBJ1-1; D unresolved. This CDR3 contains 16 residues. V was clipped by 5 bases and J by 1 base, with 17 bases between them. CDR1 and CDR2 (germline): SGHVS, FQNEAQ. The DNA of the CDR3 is TGTGCCAGCAGCCTGGTTCAGGCCAGATCGAACACTGAAGCTTTCTTT. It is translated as CASSLVQARSNTEAFF.

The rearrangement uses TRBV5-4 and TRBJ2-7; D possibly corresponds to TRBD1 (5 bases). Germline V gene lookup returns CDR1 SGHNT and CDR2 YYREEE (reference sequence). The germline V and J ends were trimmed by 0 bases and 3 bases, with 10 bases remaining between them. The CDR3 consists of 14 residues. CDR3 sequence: CASSLGRGGYEQYF. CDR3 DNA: TGTGCCAGCAGCTTGGGAAGGGGCGGCTACGAGCAGTACTTC.

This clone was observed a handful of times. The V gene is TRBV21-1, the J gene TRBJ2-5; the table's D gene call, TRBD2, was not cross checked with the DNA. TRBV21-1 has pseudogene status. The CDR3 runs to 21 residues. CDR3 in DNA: TGTGCCAGCAGCAAAGTAACCTCCGGGACTGATGGCCTTTTACCTCGAGAGACCCAGTACTTC. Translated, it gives CASSKVTSGTDGLLPRETQYF.

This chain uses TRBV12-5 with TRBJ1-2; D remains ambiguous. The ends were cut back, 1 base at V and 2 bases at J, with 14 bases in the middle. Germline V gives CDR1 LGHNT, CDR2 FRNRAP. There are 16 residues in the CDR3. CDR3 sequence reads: CASGLGGRRANYGYTF. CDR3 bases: TGTGCTAGTGGTTTGGGCGGGCGGCGGGCAAACTATGGCTACACCTTC. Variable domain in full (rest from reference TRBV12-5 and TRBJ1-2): DARVTQTPRHKVTEMGQEVTMRCQPILGHNTVFWYRQTMMQGLELLAYFRNRAPLDDSGMPKDRFSAEMPDATLATLKIQPSEPRDSAVYFCASGLGGRRANYGYTFGSGTRLTVV.

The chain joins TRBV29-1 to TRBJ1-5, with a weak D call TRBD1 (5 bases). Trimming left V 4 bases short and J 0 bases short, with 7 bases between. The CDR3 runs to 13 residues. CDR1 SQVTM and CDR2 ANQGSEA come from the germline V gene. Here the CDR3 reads CSVGGLSNQPQHF. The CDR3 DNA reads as TGCAGCGTTGGGGGACTTAGCAATCAGCCCCAGCATTTT.

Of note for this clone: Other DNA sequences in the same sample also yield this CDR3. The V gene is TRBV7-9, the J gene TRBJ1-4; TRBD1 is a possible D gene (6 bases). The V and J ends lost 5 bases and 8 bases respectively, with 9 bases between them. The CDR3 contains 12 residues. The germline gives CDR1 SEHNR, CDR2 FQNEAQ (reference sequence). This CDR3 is CASSTGFEKLFF. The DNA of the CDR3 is TGTGCCAGCAGCACAGGGTTCGAAAAACTGTTTTTT.

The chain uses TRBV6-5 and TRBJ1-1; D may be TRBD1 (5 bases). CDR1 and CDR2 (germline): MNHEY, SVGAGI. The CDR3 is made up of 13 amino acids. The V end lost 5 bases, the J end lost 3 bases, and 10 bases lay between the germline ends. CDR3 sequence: CASSPDRDTEAFF. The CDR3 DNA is TGTGCCAGCAGTCCCGACAGAGACACTGAAGCTTTCTTT.